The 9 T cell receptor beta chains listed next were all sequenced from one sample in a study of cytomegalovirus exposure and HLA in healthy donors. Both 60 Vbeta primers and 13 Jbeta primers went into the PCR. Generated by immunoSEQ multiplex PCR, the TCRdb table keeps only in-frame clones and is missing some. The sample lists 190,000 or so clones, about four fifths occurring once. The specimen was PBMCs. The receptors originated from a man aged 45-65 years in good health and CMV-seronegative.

The CDR3 spells CASSLQGSYNSPLHF. The DNA for the CDR3 is TGTGCCAGCAGCTTACAGGGTTCCTATAATTCACCCCTCCACTTT. The rearrangement joins TRBV5-4 to TRBJ1-6; possible D gene TRBD1, 6 bases. The germline V gene encodes CDR1 SGHNT and CDR2 YYREEE (reference sequence). The length of the CDR3 is 15 residues. V gave up 2 bases and J gave up 1 base, with 7 bases separating them.

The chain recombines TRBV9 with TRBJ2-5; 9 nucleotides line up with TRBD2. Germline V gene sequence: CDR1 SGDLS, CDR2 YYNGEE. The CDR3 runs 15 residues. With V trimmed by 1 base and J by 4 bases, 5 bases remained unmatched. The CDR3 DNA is TGTGCCAGCAGCGTAAAAGCGGGGGGACTAGAGACCCAGTACTTC. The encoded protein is CASSVKAGGLETQYF.

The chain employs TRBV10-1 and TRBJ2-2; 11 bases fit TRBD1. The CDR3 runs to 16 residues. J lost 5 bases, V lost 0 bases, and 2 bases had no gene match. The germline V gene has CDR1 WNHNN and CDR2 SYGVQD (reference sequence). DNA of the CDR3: TGCGCCAGCAGTGAGTCAGGGACAGGGGGAACCGGGGAGCTGTTTTTT. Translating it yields CASSESGTGGTGELFF.

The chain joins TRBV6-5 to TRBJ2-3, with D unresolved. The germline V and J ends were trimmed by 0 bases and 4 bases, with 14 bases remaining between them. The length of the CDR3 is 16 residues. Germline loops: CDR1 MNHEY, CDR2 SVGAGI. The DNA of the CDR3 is TGTGCCAGCAGTTACTCGATTCGGCGTGGAGCAGATACGCAGTATTTT. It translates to CASSYSIRRGADTQYF.

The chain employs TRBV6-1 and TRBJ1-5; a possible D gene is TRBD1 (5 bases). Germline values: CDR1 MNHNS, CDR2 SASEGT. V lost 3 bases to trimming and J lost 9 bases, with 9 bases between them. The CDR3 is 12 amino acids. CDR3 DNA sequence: TGTGCCAGCAGTGACACACAGGTGCCCCAGCATTTT. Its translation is CASSDTQVPQHF.

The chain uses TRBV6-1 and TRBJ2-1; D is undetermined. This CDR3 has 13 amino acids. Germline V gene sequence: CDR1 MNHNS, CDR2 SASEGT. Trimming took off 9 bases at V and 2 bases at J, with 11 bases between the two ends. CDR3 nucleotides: TGTGCCAGTAGAAAAATCACCTACAATGAGCAGTTCTTC. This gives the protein CASRKITYNEQFF.

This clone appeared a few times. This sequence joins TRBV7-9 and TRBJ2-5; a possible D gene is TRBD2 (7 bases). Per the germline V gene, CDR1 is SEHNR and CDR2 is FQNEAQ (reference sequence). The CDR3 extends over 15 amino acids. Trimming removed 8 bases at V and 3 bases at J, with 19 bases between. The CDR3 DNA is TGTGCCAGCGGGGCAAGAGGGGGGGGCGAAGAGACCCAGTACTTC. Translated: CASGARGGGEETQYF.

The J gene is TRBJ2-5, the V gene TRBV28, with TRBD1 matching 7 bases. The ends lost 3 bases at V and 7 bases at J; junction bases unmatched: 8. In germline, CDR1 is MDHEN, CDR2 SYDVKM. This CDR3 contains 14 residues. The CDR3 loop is CASSLETGSATQYF. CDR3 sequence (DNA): TGTGCCAGCAGTTTGGAGACAGGGTCGGCGACCCAGTACTTC.

This CDR3 is CASSEHGQGRQPQHF. The CDR3, as DNA: TGTGCCAGCAGTGAACACGGACAGGGGCGACAGCCCCAGCATTTT. The V and J genes are TRBV6-1 and TRBJ1-5; 9 nucleotides align to TRBD1. Per germline, CDR1 MNHNS and CDR2 SASEGT. J gave up 7 bases and V 2 bases, and 6 bases lay outside the gene matches. The CDR3 loop spans 15 amino acids.